Listed here are 5 T cell receptor beta chains from one sample, sequenced in a study of T-cell memory formation after mild COVID-19. MiXCR, run by TCRdb on the 5' RACE reads, gives a single entry per CDR3 protein. The sample comprises 170,000 or so distinct CDR3 sequences, about a fifth of which are singletons, and roughly 23% rests with the top ten. Sequences were obtained from PBMCs or a T cell subset sorted from them (not recorded which). The origin of the receptors is an adult woman who had mild COVID-19 (a few samples of this study predate the infection). Cell type and time point are not known.

The chain has TRBV7-3 and TRBJ2-7; TRBD1 aligns across 8 bases. This CDR3 region has 15 residues. Germline V gene lookup returns CDR1 SGHTA and CDR2 FQGTGA. J gave up 0 bases and V 5 bases, and 6 bases lay outside the gene matches. This chain's CDR3 is CASSPGTGSSYEQYF. The CDR3 DNA follows: TGTGCCAGCAGCCCCGGGACAGGCAGCTCCTACGAGCAGTACTTC.

The chain uses TRBV5-1 and TRBJ2-7; 7 bases agree with TRBD2. V trimming: 2 bases; J trimming: 0 bases; junction bases outside the gene matches: 2. CDR1 SGHRS and CDR2 YFSETQ come from the germline V gene. This CDR3 has 14 amino acids. The CDR3 DNA sequence: TGCGCCAGCAGCTTCGCGGGGGACTCCTACGAGCAGTACTTC. Encoded protein: CASSFAGDSYEQYF.

The chain uses TRBV20-1 and TRBJ2-7, with a possible D match to TRBD1 (5 bases). V lost 0 bases to trimming and J lost 7 bases, with 16 bases between them. Germline CDR1 DFQATT, CDR2 SNEGSKA (reference sequence). The CDR3 is made up of 14 amino acids. CDR3 DNA sequence: TGCAGTGCTAGAGATCAGGGTACGGCTAGGGAGCAGTACTTC. Translating it yields CSARDQGTAREQYF.

This clonotype was seen a few times. This chain links TRBV7-2 with TRBJ2-5, with D perhaps matching TRBD1 (5 bases). Germline V gene lookup returns CDR1 SGHTA and CDR2 FQGNSA. The V end lost 4 bases, the J end lost 2 bases, and 14 bases lay between the germline ends. The CDR3 is 15 amino acids. The CDR3 spells CASSYRQSLQETQYF. In DNA form, the CDR3 reads TGTGCCAGCAGCTACCGACAGTCTCTACAAGAGACCCAGTACTTC.

This clonotype was seen more than once but under ten times. The chain uses TRBV7-8 and TRBJ2-5, with D perhaps matching TRBD2 (6 bases). V was trimmed by 3 bases and J by 5 bases, leaving 16 bases between them. This CDR3 region has 15 residues. Germline loops: CDR1 SGHVS, CDR2 FQNEAQ. CDR3 nucleotide sequence: TGTGCCAGCAGCTTCCGAGTGAGCGGGTGGGAGACCCAGTACTTC. Residues: CASSFRVSGWETQYF.